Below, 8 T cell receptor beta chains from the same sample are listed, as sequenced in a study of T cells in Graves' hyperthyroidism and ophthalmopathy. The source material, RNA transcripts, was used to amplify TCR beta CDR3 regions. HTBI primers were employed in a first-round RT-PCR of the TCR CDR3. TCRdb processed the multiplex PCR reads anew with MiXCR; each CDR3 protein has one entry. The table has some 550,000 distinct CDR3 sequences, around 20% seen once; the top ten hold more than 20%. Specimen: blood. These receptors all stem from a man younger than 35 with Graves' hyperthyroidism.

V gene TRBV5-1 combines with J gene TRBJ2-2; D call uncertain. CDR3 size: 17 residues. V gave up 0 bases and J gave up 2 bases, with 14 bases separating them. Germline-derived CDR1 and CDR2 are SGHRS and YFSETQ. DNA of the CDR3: TGCGCCAGCAGCTTGGCAACGGACCTCACCAACACCGGGGAGCTGTTTTTT. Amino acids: CASSLATDLTNTGELFF.

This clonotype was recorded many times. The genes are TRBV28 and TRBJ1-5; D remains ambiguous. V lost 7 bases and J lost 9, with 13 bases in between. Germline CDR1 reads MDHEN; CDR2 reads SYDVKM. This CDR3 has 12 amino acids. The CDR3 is CASTSSGLPQHF. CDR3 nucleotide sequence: TGTGCCAGCACCTCCTCTGGTTTGCCCCAGCATTTT.

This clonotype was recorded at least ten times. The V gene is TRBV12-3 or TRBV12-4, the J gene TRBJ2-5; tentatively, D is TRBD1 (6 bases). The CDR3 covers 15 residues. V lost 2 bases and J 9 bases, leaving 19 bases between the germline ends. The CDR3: CASSLLVSGTLSQYF. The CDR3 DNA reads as TGTGCCAGCAGTTTACTCGTTTCCGGGACACTGTCCCAGTACTTC.

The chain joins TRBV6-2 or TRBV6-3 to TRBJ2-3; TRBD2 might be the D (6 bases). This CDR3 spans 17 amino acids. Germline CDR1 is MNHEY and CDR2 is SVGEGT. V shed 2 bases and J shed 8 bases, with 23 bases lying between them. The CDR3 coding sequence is TGTGCCAGCAGTTACCGGAGAGGCGGGGCCCCCCCGGCTACGCAGTATTTT. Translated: CASSYRRGGAPPATQYF.

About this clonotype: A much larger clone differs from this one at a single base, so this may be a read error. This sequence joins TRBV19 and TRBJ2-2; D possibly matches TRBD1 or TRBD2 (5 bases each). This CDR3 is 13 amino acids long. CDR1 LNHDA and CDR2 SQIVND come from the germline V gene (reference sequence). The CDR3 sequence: CASSSGLSGELCF. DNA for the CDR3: TGTGCCAGTAGCTCAGGGCTTTCCGGGGAGCTGTGTTTT.

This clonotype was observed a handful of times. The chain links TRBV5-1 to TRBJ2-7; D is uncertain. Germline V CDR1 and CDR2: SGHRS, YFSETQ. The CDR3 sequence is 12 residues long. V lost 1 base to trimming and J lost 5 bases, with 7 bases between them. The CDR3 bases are TGCGCCAGCAGCTTGAGGCCGGACGAGCAGTACTTC. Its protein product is CASSLRPDEQYF.

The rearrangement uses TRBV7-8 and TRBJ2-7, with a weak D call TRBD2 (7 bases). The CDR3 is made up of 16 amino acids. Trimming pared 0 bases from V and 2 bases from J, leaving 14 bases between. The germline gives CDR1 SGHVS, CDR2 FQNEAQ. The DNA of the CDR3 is TGTGCCAGCAGCTTAGCCGACGGGGGGCTCCCCTACGAGCAGTACTTC. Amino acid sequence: CASSLADGGLPYEQYF.

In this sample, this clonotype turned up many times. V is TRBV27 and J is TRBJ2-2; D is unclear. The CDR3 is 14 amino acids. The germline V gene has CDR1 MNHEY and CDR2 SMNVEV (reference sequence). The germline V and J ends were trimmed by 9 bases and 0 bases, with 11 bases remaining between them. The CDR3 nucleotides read TGTGCCAGTAAACGGAAAACGAACACCGGGGAGCTGTTTTTT. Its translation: CASKRKTNTGELFF.